This entry features one T cell receptor beta chain sequence. This entry is derived from a study of T cells in tuberculosis. CDR1 and CDR2 (germline): MDHEN, SYDVKM. The CDR3 loop spans 12 amino acids. V lost 6 bases to trimming and J lost 10 bases, with 15 bases between them. Profiling relied on immunoSEQ multiplex PCR, and the TCRdb table lists in-frame clones only, not all of them. The table has roughly 28,000 clones, around 89% seen once. Input material: PBMCs. The receptor comes from a donor aged 10-29 years with latent tuberculosis or without tuberculosis infection. The chain couples TRBV28 to TRBJ1-1, with a possible D match to TRBD1 (6 bases). CDR3 amino acids: CASSLNRVRAFF. Here the CDR3 DNA reads TGTGCCAGCAGCCTAAACAGGGTCCGAGCTTTCTTT.